The 17 T cell receptor beta chains reported below all come from one sample, sequenced in a study of blood T cells in healthy people across ages. The use of a sample-barcoded 5' primer and a J-beta primer mix characterized a second PCR of roughly 6 to 12 cycles. From the 5' RACE reads, TCRdb called clonotypes with MiXCR, one entry per CDR3 protein. The sample lists hundreds of thousands of distinct CDR3 sequences; about 56% were seen once. Sequencing was performed on blood. The origin of the receptors is a middle-aged man in good health.

The chain couples TRBV9 to TRBJ2-5; TRBD2 matches 9 bases. V was pared by 4 bases and J by 0 bases, with 7 bases of the junction left unmatched. CDR1 and CDR2 (germline): SGDLS, YYNGEE. This CDR3 contains 16 residues. DNA for the CDR3: TGTGCCAGCAGCTTAGCCCCTAGCGGGGACCAAGAGACCCAGTACTTC. This encodes CASSLAPSGDQETQYF.

V and J are TRBV12-3 or TRBV12-4 and TRBJ2-1; D possibly matches TRBD1 or TRBD2 (6 bases each). The J call is uncertain, as TRBJ2-7 better fits the DNA end. CDR3 size: 14 residues. The CDR3 region is CASSPGATYNEQYF. The CDR3 DNA is TGTGCCAGCAGTCCGGGGGCCACCTACAATGAGCAGTACTTC.

The V and J genes are TRBV5-1 and TRBJ1-1; D unresolved. In germline, CDR1 is SGHRS, CDR2 YFSETQ. The CDR3 extends over 15 amino acids. The ends were cut back, 5 bases at V and 0 bases at J, with 14 bases in the middle. CDR3 sequence reads: CASSGEGTMNTEAFF. CDR3 DNA: TGCGCCAGCAGTGGGGAGGGAACCATGAACACTGAAGCTTTCTTT.

This chain joins TRBV6-2 or TRBV6-3 and TRBJ1-5; no clear D gene. The germline V and J ends were trimmed by 11 bases and 0 bases, with 14 bases remaining between them. The CDR3 is 14 amino acids. Looked up from germline, CDR1 is MNHEY and CDR2 is SVGEGT. The CDR3 here is CASESGYSNQPQHF. The CDR3, as DNA: TGTGCCTCGGAATCCGGTTATAGCAATCAGCCCCAGCATTTT.

This clonotype was found once. Since a much larger clone is just one base distant, this may be a read error. The CDR3 reads CANSSGLGQQETQYF. The DNA for the CDR3 is TGTGCCAACAGCTCGGGACTAGGGCAGCAAGAGACCCAGTACTTC. V and J are TRBV7-9 and TRBJ2-5; TRBD2 agrees at 8 bases. Germline V gene data show CDR1 as SEHNR and CDR2 as FQNEAQ (reference sequence). The CDR3 runs 15 residues.

The chain uses TRBV29-1 and TRBJ2-1, with TRBD1 identical over 10 bases. The CDR3 loop spans 13 amino acids. The V gene end was trimmed by 7 bases and the J gene end by 9 bases; junction bases not matched to a gene: 9. Germline V gene sequence: CDR1 SQVTM, CDR2 ANQGSEA. The CDR3 sequence is CSAVDRGHSEQFF. The DNA for the CDR3 is TGCAGCGCCGTCGACAGGGGGCACAGTGAGCAGTTCTTC.

In nucleotides, the CDR3 is TGTGCCAGCAGTTCTAGCCCAGATACGCAGTATTTT. Its translation is CASSSSPDTQYF. V usage is TRBV6-6 and J usage is TRBJ2-3, with D tentatively TRBD2 (5 bases). The CDR3 consists of 12 residues. Germline CDR1 is MNHNY and CDR2 is SVGAGI (reference sequence). The V end was cut by 4 bases, the J end by 4 bases, with 6 bases between.

V gene TRBV12-3 or TRBV12-4 combines with J gene TRBJ1-5; D unresolved. This CDR3 contains 12 residues. V shed 7 bases and J shed 6 bases, with 10 bases lying between them. The CDR3 is CASTVNGQPQHF. The CDR3 nucleotides are TGTGCCAGCACCGTGAATGGTCAGCCCCAGCATTTT.

The chain uses TRBV6-5 and TRBJ2-3; TRBD2 is a possible D gene (6 bases). The V end lost 5 bases, the J end lost 3 bases, and 15 bases lay between the germline ends. There are 15 residues in the CDR3. Per the germline V gene, CDR1 is MNHEY and CDR2 is SVGAGI. CDR3: CASSPTSRGTDTQYF. CDR3 sequence (DNA): TGTGCCAGCAGTCCCACTAGCCGGGGTACAGATACGCAGTATTTT.

This chain uses TRBV7-6 with TRBJ1-5; 8 bases align to TRBD1. CDR1 and CDR2 (germline): SGHVS, FNYEAQ. V trimming: 5 bases; J trimming: 2 bases; junction bases outside the gene matches: 8. The CDR3 length is 16 residues. The CDR3 loop reads CASSPWTGRGNQPQHF. CDR3 DNA sequence: TGTGCCAGCAGCCCCTGGACAGGGAGAGGCAATCAGCCCCAGCATTTT.

On this clonotype itself: A read error is possible here, since a much larger clone lies one base away. The chain combines TRBV7-3 with TRBJ2-7, with TRBD1 matching 7 bases. V lost 5 bases to trimming and J lost 9 bases; unmatched junction nucleotides: 10. Germline V lookup: CDR1 SGHTA, CDR2 FQGTGA. The CDR3 loop spans 13 amino acids. The CDR3 sequence is CASSRATGAGQYF. The CDR3 DNA sequence: TGTGCCAGCAGCCGTGCCACAGGGGCCGGGCAGTACTTC.

V gene TRBV6-5 combines with J gene TRBJ2-1; 7 bases align to TRBD2. Germline assignment: CDR1 MNHEY and CDR2 SVGAGI. The V segment lost 6 bases and the J segment 0 bases; nucleotides outside the gene matches: 5. The CDR3 has 15 amino acids. Here the CDR3 DNA reads TGTGCCAGCAGGGTAGCGGGCGTCTCCTACAATGAGCAGTTCTTC. Its translation: CASRVAGVSYNEQFF.

This chain uses TRBV4-3 with TRBJ2-7, with D possibly being TRBD2 (5 bases). The CDR3 extends over 13 amino acids. Trimming stripped 0 bases from V and 7 bases from J, with 10 bases between. Germline CDR1 LGHNA, CDR2 YSLEER. As DNA, the CDR3 is TGCGCCAGCAGCCAAGAAGGAGGCTGGGAGCAGTACTTC. The encoded protein is CASSQEGGWEQYF.

The chain carries TRBV3-1 and TRBJ2-1; D gene ambiguous. Trimming removed 4 bases at V and 6 bases at J, with 13 bases between. The length of the CDR3 is 14 residues. Germline V gene sequence: CDR1 LGHDT, CDR2 YNNKEL (reference sequence). CDR3 DNA sequence: TGTGCCAGCAGCCCAGCGTACTTGGGCAATGAGCAGTTCTTC. Translating gives CASSPAYLGNEQFF.

V usage is TRBV7-2 and J usage is TRBJ2-7, with 10 bases lining up with TRBD2. CDR3 size: 16 residues. V gave up 1 base and J gave up 4 bases; unmatched junction bases: 7. CDR1 and CDR2 (germline): SGHTA, FQGNSA. The CDR3: CASSLEASGSPYEQYF. The CDR3 DNA is TGTGCCAGCAGCTTAGAGGCTAGCGGGAGTCCGTACGAGCAGTACTTC.

This clonotype was detected once. This chain links TRBV12-3 or TRBV12-4 with TRBJ2-1, with 8 bases fitting TRBD2. With 3 bases clipped from V and 9 bases from J, the junction kept 10 bases outside the gene matches. The CDR3 is made up of 15 amino acids. Here the CDR3 DNA reads TGTGCCAGCAGTTTGGTAGCGGGACCAGGTGGTGAGCAGTTCTTC. Its translation: CASSLVAGPGGEQFF.

This clonotype appeared a few times. The chain couples TRBV7-3 to TRBJ2-7; 7 bases line up with TRBD2. The V and J ends lost 5 bases and 3 bases, in that order; junction bases with no gene match: 10. Germline V CDR1 and CDR2: SGHTA, FQGTGA. CDR3 length: 15 residues. The CDR3 is CASSQNGGGDYEQYF. The DNA of the CDR3 is TGTGCCAGCAGCCAAAACGGGGGAGGGGACTACGAGCAGTACTTC.